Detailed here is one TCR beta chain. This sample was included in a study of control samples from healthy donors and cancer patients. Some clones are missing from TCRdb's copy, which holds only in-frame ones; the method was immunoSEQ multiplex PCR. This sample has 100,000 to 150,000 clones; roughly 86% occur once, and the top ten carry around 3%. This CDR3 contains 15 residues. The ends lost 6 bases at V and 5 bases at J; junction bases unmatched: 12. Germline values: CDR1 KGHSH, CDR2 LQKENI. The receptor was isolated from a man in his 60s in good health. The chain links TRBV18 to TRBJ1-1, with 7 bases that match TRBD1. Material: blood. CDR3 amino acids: CASSRTWDSQTEAFF. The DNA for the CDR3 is TGTGCCAGCTCGCGAACTTGGGACAGCCAAACTGAAGCTTTCTTT.